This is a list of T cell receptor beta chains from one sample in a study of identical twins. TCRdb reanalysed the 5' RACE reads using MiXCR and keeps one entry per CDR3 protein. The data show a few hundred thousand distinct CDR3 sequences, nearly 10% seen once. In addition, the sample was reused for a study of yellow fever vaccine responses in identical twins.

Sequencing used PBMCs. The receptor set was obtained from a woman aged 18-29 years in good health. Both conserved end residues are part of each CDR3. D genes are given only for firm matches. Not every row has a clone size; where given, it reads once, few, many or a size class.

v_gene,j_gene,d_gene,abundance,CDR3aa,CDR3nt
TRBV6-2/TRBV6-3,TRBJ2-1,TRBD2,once,CASIPGTSVYNEQFF,TGTGCCAGCATCCCCGGGACTAGCGTATACAATGAGCAGTTCTTC
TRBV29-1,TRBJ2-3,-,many,CSAKAGYTDTQYF,TGCAGCGCTAAGGCCGGGTACACAGATACGCAGTATTTT
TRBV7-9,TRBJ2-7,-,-,CASSPGLDFSYEQYF,TGTGCCAGCAGCCCGGGTCTCGACTTTTCCTACGAGCAGTACTTC
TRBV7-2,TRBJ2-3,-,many,CASSSLGGTSTDTQYF,TGTGCCAGCAGCTCATTAGGCGGGACCAGCACAGATACGCAGTATTTT
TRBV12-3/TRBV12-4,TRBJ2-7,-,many,CASRYDWYEQYF,TGTGCCAGCAGATATGACTGGTACGAGCAGTACTTC
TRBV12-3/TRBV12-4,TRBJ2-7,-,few,CASTLAEITYEQYF,TGTGCCAGCACCTTAGCGGAGATAACGTACGAGCAGTACTTC
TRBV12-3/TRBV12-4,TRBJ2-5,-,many,CASRNGPQETQYF,TGTGCCAGCAGAAACGGGCCTCAAGAGACCCAGTACTTC
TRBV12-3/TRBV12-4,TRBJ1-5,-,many,CASSSGRLSNQPQHF,TGTGCCAGCAGTTCTGGCAGATTAAGCAATCAGCCCCAGCATTTT
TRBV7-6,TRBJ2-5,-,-,CASSSGTPGTQYF,TGTGCCAGCAGCTCTGGTACCCCGGGGACCCAGTACTTC
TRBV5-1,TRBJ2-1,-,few,CASSWGVWGDRNNEQFF,TGCGCCAGCAGCTGGGGGGTCTGGGGGGATAGGAACAATGAGCAGTTCTTC
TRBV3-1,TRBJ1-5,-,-,CASSKGSQPQHF,TGTGCCAGCAGCAAAGGGTCTCAGCCCCAGCATTTT
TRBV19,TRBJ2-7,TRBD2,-,CASSILLAGPYEQYF,TGTGCCAGTAGTATCTTACTAGCGGGGCCCTACGAGCAGTACTTC
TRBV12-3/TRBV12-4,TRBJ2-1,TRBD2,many,CASSPATSGGTNEQFF,TGTGCCAGCAGTCCCGCGACTAGCGGGGGAACCAATGAGCAGTTCTTC
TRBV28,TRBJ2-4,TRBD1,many,CASSLLQGAAKNIQYF,TGTGCCAGCAGTTTACTACAGGGGGCAGCCAAAAACATTCAGTACTTC
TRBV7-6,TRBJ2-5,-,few,CASSTPETQYF,TGTGCCAGCAGCACTCCGGAGACCCAGTACTTC
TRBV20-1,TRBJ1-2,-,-,CSARVEANYGYTF,TGCAGTGCTAGAGTTGAGGCTAACTATGGCTACACCTTC
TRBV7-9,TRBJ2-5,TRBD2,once,CASSLELAGGPETQYF,TGTGCCAGCAGCTTAGAACTAGCGGGGGGTCCGGAGACCCAGTACTTC
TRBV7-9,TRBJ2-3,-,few,CASSSAGQRTDTQYF,TGTGCCAGCAGCTCGGCGGGACAGCGCACAGATACGCAGTATTTT
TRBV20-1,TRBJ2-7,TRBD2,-,CSARKVAGGPSYEQYF,TGCAGTGCTAGAAAAGTAGCGGGAGGGCCCTCCTACGAGCAGTACTTC
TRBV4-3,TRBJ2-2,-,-,CASSQGGGGEPGELFFF,-
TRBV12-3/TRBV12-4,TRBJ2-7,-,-,CASSLRPPWDYEQYF,TGTGCCAGCAGTTTACGGCCCCCTTGGGATTACGAGCAGTACTTC
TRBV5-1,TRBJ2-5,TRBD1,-,CASSSPTGRGETQYF,TGCGCCAGCAGCTCGCCGACAGGGCGTGGAGAGACCCAGTACTTC
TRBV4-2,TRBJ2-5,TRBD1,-,CASSRNIRDRGKETQYF,TGTGCCAGCAGCCGCAACATCCGGGACAGGGGTAAAGAGACCCAGTACTTC
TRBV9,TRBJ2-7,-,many,CASSVGGRTSSLEQYF,TGTGCCAGCAGCGTAGGTGGGCGAACTAGCTCGCTCGAGCAGTACTTC
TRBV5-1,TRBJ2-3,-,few,CASSGESSDTQYF,TGCGCCAGCAGCGGTGAATCGTCAGATACGCAGTATTTT
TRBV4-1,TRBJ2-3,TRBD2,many,CASSQLSGSFTDTQYF,TGCGCCAGCAGCCAGCTTAGCGGGAGCTTCACAGATACGCAGTATTTT
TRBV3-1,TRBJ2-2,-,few,CASSQVLETESYTGELFF,TGTGCCAGCAGCCAAGTCCTAGAGACAGAATCCTACACCGGGGAGCTGTTTTTT